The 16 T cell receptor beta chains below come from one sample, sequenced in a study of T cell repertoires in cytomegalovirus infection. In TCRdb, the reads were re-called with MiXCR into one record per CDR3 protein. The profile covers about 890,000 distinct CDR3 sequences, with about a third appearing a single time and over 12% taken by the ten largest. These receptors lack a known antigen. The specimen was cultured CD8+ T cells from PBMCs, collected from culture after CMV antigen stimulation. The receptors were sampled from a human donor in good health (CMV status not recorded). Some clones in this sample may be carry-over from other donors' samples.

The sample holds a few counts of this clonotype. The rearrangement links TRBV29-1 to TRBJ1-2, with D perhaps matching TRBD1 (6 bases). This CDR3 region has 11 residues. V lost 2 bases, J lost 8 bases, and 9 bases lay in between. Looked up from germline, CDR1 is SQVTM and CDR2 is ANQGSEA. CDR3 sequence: CSVESRGGYTF. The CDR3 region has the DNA TGCAGCGTTGAATCCAGGGGCGGCTACACCTTC.

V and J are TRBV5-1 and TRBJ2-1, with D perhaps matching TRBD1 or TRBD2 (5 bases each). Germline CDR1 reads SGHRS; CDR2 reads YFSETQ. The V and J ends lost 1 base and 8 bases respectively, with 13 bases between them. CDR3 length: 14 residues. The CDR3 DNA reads TGCGCCAGCAGCTTGACAGGTGTCGGGGATGAGCAGTTCTTC. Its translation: CASSLTGVGDEQFF.

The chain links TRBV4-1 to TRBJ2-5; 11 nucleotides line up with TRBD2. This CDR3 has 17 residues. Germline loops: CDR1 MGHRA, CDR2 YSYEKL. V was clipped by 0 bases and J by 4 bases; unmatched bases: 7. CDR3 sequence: CASSQETLAGGVETQYF. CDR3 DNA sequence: TGCGCCAGCAGCCAAGAAACGCTAGCGGGGGGTGTAGAGACCCAGTACTTC.

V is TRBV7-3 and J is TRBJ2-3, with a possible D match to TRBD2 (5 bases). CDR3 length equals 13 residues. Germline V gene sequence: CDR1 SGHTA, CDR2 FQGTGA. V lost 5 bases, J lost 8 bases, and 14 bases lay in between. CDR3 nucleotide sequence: TGTGCCAGCAGCGCCAGGACGGCGGGTACGCAGTATTTT. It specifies CASSARTAGTQYF.

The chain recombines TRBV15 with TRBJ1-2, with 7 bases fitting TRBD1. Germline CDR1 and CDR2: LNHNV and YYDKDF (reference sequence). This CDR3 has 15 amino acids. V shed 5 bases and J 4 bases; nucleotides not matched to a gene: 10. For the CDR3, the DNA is TGTGCCACCAGCGGAAGGGACAGTGTCTCCTATGGCTACACCTTC. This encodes CATSGRDSVSYGYTF.

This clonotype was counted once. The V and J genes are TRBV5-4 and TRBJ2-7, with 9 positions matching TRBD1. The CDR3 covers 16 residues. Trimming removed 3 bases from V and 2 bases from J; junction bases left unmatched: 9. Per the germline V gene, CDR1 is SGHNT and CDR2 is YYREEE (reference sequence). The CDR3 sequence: CASSSKGTGFPYEQYF. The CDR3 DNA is TGTGCCAGCAGCTCGAAGGGGACAGGGTTCCCCTACGAGCAGTACTTC. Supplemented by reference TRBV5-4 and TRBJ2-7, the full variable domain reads ETGVTQSPTHLIKTRGQQVTLRCSSQSGHNTVSWYQQALGQGPQFIFQYYREEENGRGNFPPRFSGLQFPNYSSELNVNALELDDSALYLCASSSKGTGFPYEQYFGPGTRLTVT.

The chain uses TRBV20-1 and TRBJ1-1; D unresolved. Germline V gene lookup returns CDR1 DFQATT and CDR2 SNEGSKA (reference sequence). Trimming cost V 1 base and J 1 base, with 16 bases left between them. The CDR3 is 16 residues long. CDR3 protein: CSARVGEGWGNTEAFF. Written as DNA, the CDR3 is TGCAGTGCTAGAGTGGGAGAAGGGTGGGGGAACACTGAAGCTTTCTTT.

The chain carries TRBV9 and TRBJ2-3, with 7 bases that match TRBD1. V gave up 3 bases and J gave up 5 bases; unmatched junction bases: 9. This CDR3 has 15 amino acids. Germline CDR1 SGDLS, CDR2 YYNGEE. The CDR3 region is CASSANDRAGDTQYF. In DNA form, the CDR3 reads TGTGCCAGCAGCGCAAACGACAGGGCGGGAGATACGCAGTATTTT.

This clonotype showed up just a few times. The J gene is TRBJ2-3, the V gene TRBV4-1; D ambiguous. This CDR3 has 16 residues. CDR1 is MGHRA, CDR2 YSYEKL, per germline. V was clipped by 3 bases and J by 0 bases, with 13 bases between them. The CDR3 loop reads CASSHPSGSSTDTQYF. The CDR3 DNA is TGCGCCAGCAGCCATCCCTCAGGATCTAGCACAGATACGCAGTATTTT.

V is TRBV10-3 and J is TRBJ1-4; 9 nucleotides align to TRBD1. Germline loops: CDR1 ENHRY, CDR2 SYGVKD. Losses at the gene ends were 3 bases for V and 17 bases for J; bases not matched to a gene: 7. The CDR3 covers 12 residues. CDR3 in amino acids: CAISDSGQGEFF. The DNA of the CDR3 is TGTGCCATCAGTGACTCGGGACAGGGCGAATTTTTT.

The CDR3 coding sequence is TGTGCCAGCAGTCCGCGCGGAGGGGGCCAAGAGACCCAGTACTTC. It encodes CASSPRGGGQETQYF. The V call is TRBV27, the J call TRBJ2-5; D may correspond to TRBD1 or TRBD2 (6 bases each). The V and J ends lost 5 bases and 1 base respectively, with 14 bases between them. This CDR3 spans 15 amino acids. The germline gives CDR1 MNHEY, CDR2 SMNVEV (reference sequence).

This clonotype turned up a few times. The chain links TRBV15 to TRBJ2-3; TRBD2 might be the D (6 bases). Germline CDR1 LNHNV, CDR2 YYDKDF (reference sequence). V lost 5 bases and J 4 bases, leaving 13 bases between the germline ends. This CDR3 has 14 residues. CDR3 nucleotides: TGTGCCACCAGCGCTGGGGAGGCCCCAGATACGCAGTATTTT. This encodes CATSAGEAPDTQYF.

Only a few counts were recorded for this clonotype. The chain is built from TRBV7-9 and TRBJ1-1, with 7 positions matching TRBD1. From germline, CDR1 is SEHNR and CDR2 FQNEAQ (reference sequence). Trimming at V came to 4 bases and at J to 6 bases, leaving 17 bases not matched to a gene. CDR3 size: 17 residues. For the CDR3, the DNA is TGTGCCAGCAGCTACCCGTGGCAGGGGGAAAGCGACGCTGAAGCTTTCTTT. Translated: CASSYPWQGESDAEAFF.

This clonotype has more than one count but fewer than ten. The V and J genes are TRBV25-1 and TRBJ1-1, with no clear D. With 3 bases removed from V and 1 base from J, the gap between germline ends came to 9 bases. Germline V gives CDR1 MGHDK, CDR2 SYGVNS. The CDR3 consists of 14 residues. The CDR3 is CASSEVSPNTEAFF. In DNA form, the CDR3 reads TGTGCCAGCAGTGAGGTTTCCCCGAACACTGAAGCTTTCTTT. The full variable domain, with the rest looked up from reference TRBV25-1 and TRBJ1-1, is EADIYQTPRYLVIGTGKKITLECSQTMGHDKMYWYQQDPGMELHLIHYSYGVNSTEKGDLSSESTVSRIRTEHFPLTLESARPSHTSQYLCASSEVSPNTEAFFGQGTRLTVV.

As DNA, the CDR3 is TGTGCCAGCAGCTTGGGGAGGGGGACTATAGCGTCGGAGACCCAGTACTTC. It is translated as CASSLGRGTIASETQYF. The chain recombines TRBV9 with TRBJ2-5; tentatively, D is TRBD2 (7 bases). Per the germline V gene, CDR1 is SGDLS and CDR2 is YYNGEE. The ends were cut back, 4 bases at V and 5 bases at J, with 24 bases in the middle. This CDR3 region has 17 residues.

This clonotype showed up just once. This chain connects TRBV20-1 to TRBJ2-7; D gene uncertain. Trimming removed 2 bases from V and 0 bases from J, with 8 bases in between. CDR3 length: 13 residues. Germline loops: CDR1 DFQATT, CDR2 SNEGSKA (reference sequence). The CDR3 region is CSARLTDSYEQYF. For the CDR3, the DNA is TGCAGTGCTAGATTGACGGACTCCTACGAGCAGTACTTC.